The rows below give T cell receptor beta chains drawn from one sample of a study of cytomegalovirus exposure and HLA in healthy donors. TCRdb's table, derived via immunoSEQ multiplex PCR, lists solely in-frame clones and lacks some. The table has 130,000 to 150,000 clones, about 80% seen once; the top ten hold 4.5%. The sample consisted of PBMCs. These receptors all come from a man aged 35 to 55 in good health and CMV-seronegative. CDR3s include the opening cysteine and the closing phenylalanine or tryptophan. The D gene is left open where the match is weak. The size field is filled for only some rows; it gives once, few, many or a size class.

D: TRBD1; V: TRBV11-2; J: TRBJ1-6; length: 18; size: -; CDR3: CASSFFDRVQKHNSPLHF; DNA: TGTGCCAGCAGCTTTTTCGACAGGGTCCAAAAACATAATTCACCCCTCCACTTT
D: TRBD2; V: TRBV4-3; J: TRBJ2-1; length: 17; size: -; CDR3: CASSQDPTSGEYNEQFF; DNA: TGCGCCAGCAGCCAAGATCCGACTAGCGGGGAATACAATGAGCAGTTCTTC
D: TRBD2; V: TRBV7-2; J: TRBJ2-7; length: 14; size: few; CDR3: CASSRGGVSYEQYF; DNA: TGTGCCAGCTCCCGGGGGGGGGTATCCTACGAGCAGTACTTC
D: TRBD2; V: TRBV6-1; J: TRBJ2-7; length: 13; size: -; CDR3: CASRASGTYEQYF; DNA: TGTGCCAGCAGGGCTAGCGGAACCTACGAGCAGTACTTC
D: -; V: TRBV7-2; J: TRBJ1-4; length: 14; size: -; CDR3: CASSPSAWGEKLFF; DNA: TGTGCCAGCAGCCCTAGCGCGTGGGGGGAAAAACTGTTTTTT
D: TRBD1; V: TRBV29-1; J: TRBJ2-7; length: 14; size: -; CDR3: CSVERGQGASEQYF; DNA: TGCAGCGTTGAACGGGGGCAGGGGGCGAGTGAGCAGTACTTC
D: -; V: TRBV5-4; J: TRBJ1-2; length: 14; size: -; CDR3: CASSYETVNYGYTF; DNA: TGTGCCAGCAGCTACGAGACAGTTAACTATGGCTACACCTTC
D: -; V: TRBV9; J: TRBJ2-7; length: 14; size: -; CDR3: CASSATDTQSGQYF; DNA: TGTGCCAGCAGCGCGACCGACACCCAATCTGGGCAGTACTTC
D: TRBD2; V: TRBV6-5; J: TRBJ2-1; length: 14; size: -; CDR3: CASSYSGLEAEQFF; DNA: TGTGCCAGCAGTTACTCGGGACTAGAGGCTGAGCAGTTCTTC
D: -; V: TRBV2; J: TRBJ1-3; length: 14; size: once; CDR3: CASSVSEGVDTIYF; DNA: TGTGCCAGCAGTGTCTCCGAGGGAGTTGACACCATATATTTT
D: TRBD2; V: TRBV2; J: TRBJ2-3; length: 16; size: -; CDR3: CASSIAAGGVTDTQYF; DNA: TGTGCCAGCAGTATCGCAGCGGGGGGGGTTACAGATACGCAGTATTTT
D: TRBD2; V: TRBV5-1; J: TRBJ2-1; length: 16; size: -; CDR3: CASKRTSESSYNEQFF; DNA: TGCGCCAGCAAACGGACTAGCGAAAGCTCCTACAATGAGCAGTTCTTC
D: TRBD1; V: TRBV7-8; J: TRBJ2-7; length: 14; size: -; CDR3: CASSLGTGAKEQYF; DNA: TGTGCCAGCAGCTTGGGAACAGGGGCGAAAGAGCAGTACTTC
D: -; V: TRBV6-5; J: TRBJ1-1; length: 13; size: -; CDR3: CASSTGGAGEAFF; DNA: TGTGCCAGCAGCACTGGCGGTGCCGGAGAAGCTTTCTTT
D: TRBD1; V: TRBV2; J: TRBJ1-1; length: 14; size: few; CDR3: CASSQNQQGTEAFF; DNA: TGTGCCAGCAGTCAGAACCAACAGGGGACTGAAGCTTTCTTT
D: -; V: TRBV4-3; J: TRBJ2-5; length: 15; size: -; CDR3: CASSQSGIVGETQYF; DNA: TGCGCCAGCAGCCAATCGGGGATAGTTGGAGAGACCCAGTACTTC
D: TRBD2; V: TRBV6-1; J: TRBJ2-3; length: 15; size: -; CDR3: CASSVFSGVTDTQYF; DNA: TGTGCCAGCAGTGTTTTTAGCGGGGTCACAGATACGCAGTATTTT
D: -; V: TRBV4-1; J: TRBJ2-7; length: 13; size: -; CDR3: CASSQSSSYEQYF; DNA: TGCGCCAGCAGCCAAAGTAGCTCCTACGAGCAGTACTTC
D: -; V: TRBV11-2; J: TRBJ2-1; length: 12; size: -; CDR3: CASSLTRVAQFF; DNA: TGTGCCAGCAGCTTAACCCGGGTCGCTCAGTTCTTC
D: TRBD1; V: TRBV6-5; J: TRBJ1-2; length: 15; size: -; CDR3: CASSTTGGVGYGYTF; DNA: TGTGCCAGCAGTACCACAGGGGGCGTTGGGTATGGCTACACCTTC
D: -; V: TRBV4-1; J: TRBJ1-2; length: 15; size: -; CDR3: CASSPPTGGIYGYTF; DNA: TGCGCCAGCAGCCCACCCACCGGGGGAATCTACGGCTACACCTTC
D: -; V: TRBV30; J: TRBJ2-7; length: 12; size: once; CDR3: CAWSVNSYEQYF; DNA: TGTGCCTGGAGTGTAAACTCCTACGAGCAGTACTTC
D: TRBD1; V: TRBV6-1; J: TRBJ1-1; length: 14; size: -; CDR3: CASSVSQGATEAFF; DNA: TGTGCCAGCAGTGTTTCTCAGGGGGCAACTGAAGCTTTCTTT
D: -; V: TRBV9; J: TRBJ1-1; length: 14; size: -; CDR3: CASTRQSMNTEAFF; DNA: TGTGCCAGCACCCGACAATCCATGAACACTGAAGCTTTCTTT
D: TRBD2; V: TRBV6-4; J: TRBJ2-5; length: 14; size: -; CDR3: CASSPGGAQQTQYF; DNA: TGTGCCAGCAGCCCCGGGGGGGCCCAGCAGACCCAGTACTTC
D: -; V: TRBV7-2; J: TRBJ1-1; length: 16; size: once; CDR3: CASSLVAGGIGTEALF; DNA: -
D: TRBD1; V: TRBV5-1; J: TRBJ2-5; length: 11; size: -; CDR3: CASRQGKEQYF; DNA: TGCGCCAGCAGACAGGGGAAAGAGCAGTACTTC
D: TRBD1; V: TRBV7-9; J: TRBJ2-7; length: 15; size: once; CDR3: CASSYRTGRPYEQYF; DNA: TGTGCCAGCAGCTACAGGACAGGGAGACCGTACGAGCAGTACTTC
D: -; V: TRBV29-1; J: TRBJ2-1; length: 10; size: -; CDR3: CSVGEAEQFF; DNA: TGCAGCGTTGGAGAGGCTGAGCAGTTCTTC
D: -; V: TRBV5-4; J: TRBJ2-5; length: 15; size: -; CDR3: CASSLAQGRTETQYF; DNA: TGTGCCAGCAGCTTGGCGCAGGGTAGGACAGAGACCCAGTACTTC
D: TRBD2; V: TRBV6-6; J: TRBJ2-1; length: 13; size: few; CDR3: CASSKLAANEQFF; DNA: TGTGCCAGCAGTAAACTAGCGGCAAATGAGCAGTTCTTC
D: -; V: TRBV25-1; J: TRBJ1-5; length: 14; size: -; CDR3: CASSDRGSNQPQHF; DNA: TGTGCCAGCAGTGACAGGGGTAGCAATCAGCCCCAGCATTTT
D: TRBD1; V: TRBV6-1; J: TRBJ1-1; length: 15; size: once; CDR3: CASPGQGNLNTEAFF; DNA: TGTGCCAGCCCGGGACAGGGCAATCTGAACACTGAAGCTTTCTTT
D: TRBD1; V: TRBV5-8; J: TRBJ2-3; length: 14; size: -; CDR3: CASSYRGATDTQYF; DNA: TGTGCCAGCAGCTACAGGGGAGCCACAGATACGCAGTATTTT
D: -; V: TRBV15; J: TRBJ1-1; length: 16; size: -; CDR3: CATSRDPTGFGSEAFF; DNA: TGTGCCACCAGCAGAGACCCCACAGGGTTTGGTTCTGAAGCTTTCTTT